This entry lists 22 T cell receptor beta chains sequenced from one sample in a study of siplizumab effects on memory and regulatory T cells. Only in-frame clones appear in the TCRdb table, and some are missing; sequencing was by immunoSEQ multiplex PCR. The profile shows about 98,000 clones, 90% to 95% of them singletons. The specimen was CD4+ T cells sorted from blood. The source of these receptors is a human donor in good health.

This rearrangement joins TRBV28 to TRBJ2-5; 7 bases line up with TRBD1. The J call may be faulty, since TRBJ2-7 better matches the DNA end. The CDR3 spans 15 residues. The germline gives CDR1 MDHEN, CDR2 SYDVKM. CDR3 sequence: CASSPRGQPSYEQYF. CDR3 nucleotides: TGTGCCAGCAGCCCTAGGGGACAGCCCTCCTACGAGCAGTACTTC.

The genes are TRBV5-1 and TRBJ2-7; tentatively, D is TRBD1 (5 bases). Germline loops: CDR1 SGHRS, CDR2 YFSETQ. With 3 bases removed from V and 4 bases from J, the gap between germline ends came to 8 bases. The length of the CDR3 is 12 residues. The CDR3 DNA reads TGCGCCAGCAGCTCGACAGCTTACGAGCAGTACTTC. This translates into CASSSTAYEQYF.

This chain connects TRBV2 to TRBJ1-3, with D unresolved. CDR3 length equals 13 residues. Germline V gene sequence: CDR1 SNHLY, CDR2 FYNNEI. The V gene lost 4 bases and the J gene lost 4 bases, with 8 bases spanning the gap. This CDR3 reads CASSGQGGNTIYF. The CDR3 DNA reads as TGTGCCAGCAGTGGCCAAGGAGGAAACACCATATATTTT.

This chain joins TRBV19 and TRBJ2-5; 7 bases match TRBD2. J was trimmed by 7 bases and V by 3 bases; bases with no gene match: 8. Per germline, CDR1 LNHDA and CDR2 SQIVND (reference sequence). The CDR3 is 14 amino acids. The CDR3 DNA reads as TGTGCCAGTAGTATGGGAGGGCGGTTGGGGACCCAGTACTTC. This encodes CASSMGGRLGTQYF.

The V and J genes are TRBV7-2 and TRBJ2-1; D unclear. CDR3 length equals 14 residues. V was pared by 2 bases and J by 0 bases, with 5 bases between. CDR1 SGHTA and CDR2 FQGNSA come from the germline V gene. Written as DNA, the CDR3 is TGTGCCAGCAGCTTAAGAAGCTCCTACAATGAGCAGTTCTTC. Its translation is CASSLRSSYNEQFF.

The gene calls are TRBV29-1 and TRBJ1-2; no firm D call. CDR1 and CDR2 from the germline V gene are SQVTM and ANQGSEA. The CDR3 has 12 amino acids. With 6 bases removed from V and 8 bases from J, the gap between germline ends came to 16 bases. CDR3 sequence reads: CSVGGFGVGYTF. In DNA, the CDR3 is TGCAGCGTCGGAGGCTTCGGGGTCGGCTACACCTTC.

The chain has TRBV6-1 and TRBJ2-7; D may match TRBD1 or TRBD2 (5 bases each). This CDR3 has 13 residues. The germline gives CDR1 MNHNS, CDR2 SASEGT. V gave up 7 bases and J gave up 3 bases, with 13 bases separating them. The CDR3: CASTGRPGYEQYF. CDR3 sequence (DNA): TGTGCCAGCACGGGACGTCCCGGCTACGAGCAGTACTTC.

This chain joins TRBV19 and TRBJ2-6; D possibly corresponds to TRBD1 (5 bases). The germline CDR1 and CDR2 sequences are LNHDA and SQIVND (reference sequence). V lost 8 bases to trimming and J lost 0 bases, with 8 bases between them. This CDR3 is built from 14 residues. This CDR3 reads CASLDSSGANVLTF. The CDR3 coding sequence is TGTGCCAGTCTCGACAGCTCTGGGGCCAACGTCCTGACTTTC.

J is TRBJ2-2 and V is TRBV7-8; TRBD1 matches 10 bases. CDR3 length: 17 amino acids. The germline V gene encodes CDR1 SGHVS and CDR2 FQNEAQ. The V and J ends lost 1 base and 1 base, in that order; junction bases with no gene match: 3. In DNA, the CDR3 is TGTGCCAGCAGCTTAGTCCGGGACAGGGGGAACACCGGGGAGCTGTTTTTT. Its translation: CASSLVRDRGNTGELFF. Using reference TRBV7-8 and TRBJ2-2 for the parts outside the CDR3, the full variable domain is GAGVSQSPRYKVAKRGQDVALRCDPISGHVSLFWYQQALGQGPEFLTYFQNEAQLDKSGLPSDRFFAERPEGSVSTLKIQRTQQEDSAVYLCASSLVRDRGNTGELFFGEGSRLTVL.

This clone was seen only once. The V gene is TRBV7-9, the J gene TRBJ2-3, with 10 nucleotides matching TRBD2. This CDR3 is built from 18 residues. Germline-derived CDR1 and CDR2 are SEHNR and FQNEAQ (reference sequence). V shed 3 bases, J shed 0 bases, and the junction held 9 bases outside the gene matches. CDR3 amino acids: CASSFFALAGQSTDTQYF. Here the CDR3 DNA reads TGTGCCAGCAGCTTTTTTGCACTAGCGGGACAAAGCACAGATACGCAGTATTTT.

This clone was recorded a few times. The gene calls are TRBV29-1 and TRBJ2-7, with 9 bases fitting TRBD2. The V gene end was trimmed by 7 bases and the J gene end by 0 bases; junction bases not matched to a gene: 4. Germline loops: CDR1 SQVTM, CDR2 ANQGSEA. The CDR3 is 13 residues long. The CDR3 region has the DNA TGCAGCGCCTCGGGACTAGCCTCCTACGAGCAGTACTTC. The encoded protein is CSASGLASYEQYF.

The chain recombines TRBV21-1 with TRBJ2-5; the DNA was not compared with TRBD2, the D call given in the table. TRBV21-1 is annotated as a pseudogene. The CDR3 is made up of 16 amino acids. Here the CDR3 reads CASSSHSGTGRETQYF. The CDR3 DNA sequence: TGTGCCAGCAGCTCCCACTCCGGGACTGGAAGGGAGACCCAGTACTTC.

This chain connects TRBV7-3 to TRBJ2-1; D is unresolved. Looked up from germline, CDR1 is SGHTA and CDR2 is FQGTGA. The CDR3 is 15 amino acids. V was trimmed by 4 bases and J by 3 bases, leaving 13 bases between them. The CDR3 here is CASSSTAYYYNEQFF. The DNA of the CDR3 is TGTGCCAGCAGCTCGACCGCCTATTACTACAATGAGCAGTTCTTC.

This clone was seen a few times. The CDR3 region has the DNA TGCGCCAGCAGCAGTGAGAACATTCAGTACTTC. Its protein product is CASSSENIQYF. The V gene is TRBV5-1, the J gene TRBJ2-4, with D uncertain. V was clipped by 4 bases and J by 7 bases, with 6 bases between them. This CDR3 contains 11 residues. The germline V gene encodes CDR1 SGHRS and CDR2 YFSETQ.

This chain uses TRBV5-4 with TRBJ1-1; D ambiguous. This CDR3 region has 12 residues. Per the germline V gene, CDR1 is SGHNT and CDR2 is YYREEE (reference sequence). V was clipped by 0 bases and J by 7 bases, with 7 bases between them. CDR3 loop: CASSLVGFEAFF. The CDR3 region has the DNA TGTGCCAGCAGCTTGGTTGGATTTGAAGCTTTCTTT.

With regard to this clone: At one end the junction does not follow the germline gene, possibly because of a read error. The chain employs TRBV29-1 and TRBJ2-2; possibly TRBD2 for D (5 bases). The CDR3 covers 12 residues. The V gene's germline CDR1 is SQVTM and CDR2 ANQGSEA. CDR3 sequence: CSLEGNTGELFF. The DNA for the CDR3 is TGCAGCCTTGAGGGGAACACCGGGGAGCTGTTTTTT.

The DNA for the CDR3 is TGTGCCAGTAGTATCCAGGGCCGCGACGAGCAGTACTTC. Translating gives CASSIQGRDEQYF. The rearrangement uses TRBV19 and TRBJ2-7; the D gene is possibly TRBD1 (5 bases). Germline-derived CDR1 and CDR2 are LNHDA and SQIVND (reference sequence). V lost 3 bases and J lost 5, with 11 bases in between. CDR3 length: 13 amino acids.

The chain is built from TRBV28 and TRBJ1-2; a possible D gene is TRBD1 (6 bases). There are 15 residues in the CDR3. V gave up 7 bases and J gave up 4 bases, with 19 bases separating them. The V gene's germline CDR1 is MDHEN and CDR2 SYDVKM. The DNA of the CDR3 is TGTGCCAGCACTTCTTACAGGGTGGGAGGCTATGGCTACACCTTC. The encoded protein is CASTSYRVGGYGYTF.

The V call is TRBV18, the J call TRBJ2-2; possible D gene TRBD1, 6 bases. The CDR3 is 15 residues long. V was cut by 6 bases and J by 5 bases, with 16 bases left in between. Germline CDR1 is KGHSH and CDR2 is LQKENI. The CDR3 nucleotides are TGTGCCAGCTCTATCGGACAGTCTCAAACCGGGGAGCTGTTTTTT. Protein product: CASSIGQSQTGELFF.

This sequence joins TRBV5-1 and TRBJ2-1; the D gene is possibly TRBD2 (6 bases). Trimming took 4 bases from V and 9 from J, leaving 17 bases between them. Looked up from germline, CDR1 is SGHRS and CDR2 is YFSETQ. This CDR3 spans 14 amino acids. The chain's CDR3 is CASSPGLGVAEQFF. For the CDR3, the DNA is TGCGCCAGCAGCCCGGGACTGGGTGTTGCTGAGCAGTTCTTC.

The chain recombines TRBV9 with TRBJ2-5; 8 bases line up with TRBD1. CDR1 is SGDLS, CDR2 YYNGEE, per germline. This CDR3 region has 16 residues. Losses at the gene ends were 4 bases for V and 3 bases for J; bases not matched to a gene: 11. Here the CDR3 reads CASSFRQGRHEETQYF. The CDR3 DNA follows: TGTGCCAGCAGCTTTCGACAGGGGCGGCACGAAGAGACCCAGTACTTC.

This rearrangement joins TRBV10-1 to TRBJ2-1; a possible D gene is TRBD2 (5 bases). Trimming left V 6 bases short and J 8 bases short, with 11 bases between. The germline V gene encodes CDR1 WNHNN and CDR2 SYGVQD (reference sequence). This CDR3 has 12 residues. DNA for the CDR3: TGCGCCAGCAGCCTACTAGGCCATGAGCAGTTCTTC. Residues: CASSLLGHEQFF.